This entry lists 4 T cell receptor beta chains sequenced from one sample in a study of siplizumab effects on memory and regulatory T cells (dated by TCRdb to about 2019). The method was the immunoSEQ multiplex PCR assay. Entries here come from immuneACCESS through TCRdb and include only in-frame sequences with V and J called. Some clones fail to appear in such tables; in the studies checked, an unresolved V gene covers under half of the shortfall, and the cause of the remainder is unknown. The sample table holds tens of thousands of clones, of which over 85% were seen once. The ten largest clones take up about 6.7% of the sample. The sample taken for sequencing was CD8+ T cells sorted from blood. The receptors come from a human donor in good health.

This rearrangement joins TRBV27 to TRBJ2-7; TRBD1 matches 8 bases. Germline lookup yields CDR1 MNHEY and CDR2 SMNVEV (reference sequence). V trimming: 3 bases; J trimming: 3 bases; junction bases outside the gene matches: 10. There are 16 residues in the CDR3. CDR3 protein: CASSLSGQGRGYEQYF. In nucleotides, the CDR3 is TGTGCCAGCAGTTTGTCCGGACAGGGAAGGGGCTACGAGCAGTACTTC.

This rearrangement joins TRBV6-1 to TRBJ2-6; 7 bases are shared with TRBD1. The CDR3 sequence is 18 residues long. Germline trimming cut 2 bases from V and 0 bases from J; bases unmatched to any gene: 7. From germline, CDR1 is MNHNS and CDR2 SASEGT. CDR3 bases: TGTGCCAGCAGTGAAATGGGGACAGCTTACTCTGGGGCCAACGTCCTGACTTTC. As protein: CASSEMGTAYSGANVLTF.

J is TRBJ2-1 and V is TRBV5-6, with no clear D. The CDR3 contains 13 residues. Per germline, CDR1 SGHDT and CDR2 YYEEEE. V lost 2 bases to trimming and J lost 2 bases, with 5 bases between them. In nucleotides, the CDR3 is TGTGCCAGCAGCTTTTTTACCTACAATGAGCAGTTCTTC. It yields the protein CASSFFTYNEQFF.

This chain joins TRBV7-9 and TRBJ2-5; D possibly uses TRBD1 or TRBD2 (5 bases each). Germline V gene data show CDR1 as SEHNR and CDR2 as FQNEAQ (reference sequence). CDR3 length: 15 residues. V lost 4 bases and J 0 bases, leaving 12 bases between the germline ends. The CDR3 DNA reads TGTGCCAGCAGCTCCCGGGACCGGTACCAAGAGACCCAGTACTTC. Encoded protein: CASSSRDRYQETQYF.